The rows below give T cell receptor beta chains drawn from one sample of a study of T cells expressing NK-cell markers. TCRdb reprocessed the 5' RACE reads and stores each CDR3 protein as one record, lacking DNA. This sample carries 25,000 to 35,000 distinct CDR3 sequences, with approximately 60% going to the ten biggest clones. Sequenced material: blood T cells: a sorted CD56 or NKG2C T cell subset, CD4+ or CD8+ T cells, or bulk PBMC T cells (not recorded which). These receptors came from a woman between 18 and 75 years old in good health. The CDR3 runs from the conserved cysteine through the conserved F or W.

v_gene: TRBV7-6
j_gene: TRBJ1-2
CDR3aa: CASSPNRALEGYTF

v_gene: TRBV5-1
j_gene: TRBJ2-7
CDR3aa: CASSLRHEQGYEQYF

v_gene: TRBV5-5
j_gene: TRBJ2-1
CDR3aa: CASSIRGWSEQFF

v_gene: TRBV20-1
j_gene: TRBJ2-1
CDR3aa: CSALAGGSYNEQFF

v_gene: TRBV29-1
j_gene: TRBJ1-1
CDR3aa: CSVEDGGPGWYTEAFF

v_gene: TRBV4-1
j_gene: TRBJ2-2
CDR3aa: CASSQGLTSGSYTGELFF

v_gene: TRBV9
j_gene: TRBJ2-1
CDR3aa: CASSVGERSKGDEQFF

v_gene: TRBV5-1
j_gene: TRBJ2-1
CDR3aa: CASSLTSGYNEQFF

v_gene: TRBV9
j_gene: TRBJ2-7
CDR3aa: CASSPAGGGEQYF

v_gene: TRBV4-2
j_gene: TRBJ2-3
CDR3aa: CASSGRLAAFSDTQYF

v_gene: TRBV27
j_gene: TRBJ2-1
CDR3aa: CASSHGTSASSYNEQFF

v_gene: TRBV4-1
j_gene: TRBJ2-1
CDR3aa: CASSQMTSSYNEQFF

v_gene: TRBV5-1
j_gene: TRBJ1-4
CDR3aa: CASSFLDRGEKLFF

v_gene: TRBV29-1
j_gene: TRBJ2-5
CDR3aa: CSVRVRGETQYF

v_gene: TRBV29-1
j_gene: TRBJ2-2
CDR3aa: CSGGQGGYTGELFF

v_gene: TRBV5-1
j_gene: TRBJ2-7
CDR3aa: CASSLDWRGAYEQYF

v_gene: TRBV6-1
j_gene: TRBJ2-5
CDR3aa: CASGRRIQETQYF

v_gene: TRBV6-6
j_gene: TRBJ1-2
CDR3aa: CASSYPDSLTF

v_gene: TRBV6-4
j_gene: TRBJ2-3
CDR3aa: CASSDGGAMPDTQYF

v_gene: TRBV2
j_gene: TRBJ2-7
CDR3aa: CASSEEPGGSYEQYF

v_gene: TRBV4-1
j_gene: TRBJ1-5
CDR3aa: CASSQEVQGQPQHF

v_gene: TRBV2
j_gene: TRBJ2-1
CDR3aa: CATPREGDYNEQFF

v_gene: TRBV7-9
j_gene: TRBJ1-1
CDR3aa: CASKTEGGNTEAFF

v_gene: TRBV11-1
j_gene: TRBJ2-1
CDR3aa: CASSLVGGGRLPRSGEQFF

v_gene: TRBV6-5
j_gene: TRBJ2-7
CDR3aa: CASLGRGYEQYF

v_gene: TRBV18
j_gene: TRBJ2-3
CDR3aa: CASSPVSTDTQYF

v_gene: TRBV7-3
j_gene: TRBJ1-5
CDR3aa: CASSAPRGLSGNQPQHF

v_gene: TRBV2
j_gene: TRBJ2-1
CDR3aa: CASRRTESINEQFF

v_gene: TRBV27
j_gene: TRBJ2-4
CDR3aa: CASSLGGVENIQYF

v_gene: TRBV29-1
j_gene: TRBJ1-1
CDR3aa: CSGRETEGLDTEAFF

v_gene: TRBV5-5
j_gene: TRBJ1-5
CDR3aa: CASSFGPGGNQPQHF

v_gene: TRBV5-1
j_gene: TRBJ2-7
CDR3aa: CASSLAASGSNEQYF

v_gene: TRBV19
j_gene: TRBJ2-1
CDR3aa: CASNIGTSDNEQFF

v_gene: TRBV12-3/TRBV12-4
j_gene: TRBJ2-1
CDR3aa: CASSLVGDGNAFF

v_gene: TRBV12-3/TRBV12-4
j_gene: TRBJ1-5
CDR3aa: CASSPTLGQGWNQPQHF

v_gene: TRBV5-6
j_gene: TRBJ2-7
CDR3aa: CASSLGVSLPYEQYF

v_gene: TRBV6-1
j_gene: TRBJ2-7
CDR3aa: CASSASGDYYEQYF

v_gene: TRBV28
j_gene: TRBJ2-1
CDR3aa: CASSSQGLAAYNEQFF

v_gene: TRBV6-4
j_gene: TRBJ2-3
CDR3aa: CASSGGPEDTQYF

v_gene: TRBV24-1
j_gene: TRBJ2-1
CDR3aa: CATSVTGTSGGDEQFF

v_gene: TRBV19
j_gene: TRBJ1-2
CDR3aa: CASSEDHGYTF

v_gene: TRBV21-1
j_gene: TRBJ1-2
CDR3aa: CASPERPTSKYGYTF

v_gene: TRBV27
j_gene: TRBJ2-1
CDR3aa: CASSPLGNEQFF

v_gene: TRBV7-9
j_gene: TRBJ2-7
CDR3aa: CASSADTGLAGFYEQYF

v_gene: TRBV3-1
j_gene: TRBJ2-7
CDR3aa: CASSHKGLAETPYEQYF

v_gene: TRBV11-3
j_gene: TRBJ2-1
CDR3aa: CASSPTGTSTYNEQFF

v_gene: TRBV2
j_gene: TRBJ1-6
CDR3aa: CASGKADYNSPLHF

v_gene: TRBV27
j_gene: TRBJ2-7
CDR3aa: CASSLNGGRAAEQYF

v_gene: TRBV7-9
j_gene: TRBJ2-5
CDR3aa: CASSLTGGGETQYF